This T cell receptor (beta chain) comes out of a study of blood T cell repertoires in COVID-19. Unmatched junction bases numbered 15, after V lost 6 bases and J lost 5 bases. The V gene's germline CDR1 is LNHDA and CDR2 SQIVND (reference sequence). The CDR3 is 16 amino acids. Only in-frame clones appear in the TCRdb table, and some are missing; sequencing was by immunoSEQ multiplex PCR. The sample has about 180,000 clones, 80% to 90% seen once. The V and J genes are TRBV19 and TRBJ2-5, with 7 positions matching TRBD2. The TCR was taken from a man over 45 with active or convalescent COVID-19. The source material was peripheral blood. The CDR3 bases are TGTGCCAGTAGCCCCCAAAGGGAGGGCGGATGGGAGACCCAGTACTTC. This sequence encodes CASSPQREGGWETQYF.